This T cell receptor (beta chain) was sequenced in a study of shared clonotypes between healthy human individuals. Study results and limitations: Some naive CD4 clonotypes, about 5.5%, turned up in common across several donors.

Clones were sequenced by immunoSEQ multiplex PCR, and TCRdb holds only the in-frame ones, with some missing. The sample has 110,000 or so clones; more than 65% are singletons. As for this clone: Antigen: not known.

The source of this sequence is a woman aged 25-40 years in good health. The sample consisted of memory CD8+ T cells sorted from blood. Subset described: CD45RO+ cells pooled with CCR7-negative TemRA cells.

The CDR3 region is CASRPTATSGANVLTF. The CDR3, as DNA: TGTGCCAGCAGACCGACGGCGACCTCTGGGGCCAACGTCCTGACTTTC. This chain joins TRBV7-2 and TRBJ2-6; D not resolved. The ends were cut back, 6 bases at V and 0 bases at J, with 12 bases in the middle. Germline CDR1 and CDR2: SGHTA and FQGNSA. The CDR3 is made up of 16 amino acids.